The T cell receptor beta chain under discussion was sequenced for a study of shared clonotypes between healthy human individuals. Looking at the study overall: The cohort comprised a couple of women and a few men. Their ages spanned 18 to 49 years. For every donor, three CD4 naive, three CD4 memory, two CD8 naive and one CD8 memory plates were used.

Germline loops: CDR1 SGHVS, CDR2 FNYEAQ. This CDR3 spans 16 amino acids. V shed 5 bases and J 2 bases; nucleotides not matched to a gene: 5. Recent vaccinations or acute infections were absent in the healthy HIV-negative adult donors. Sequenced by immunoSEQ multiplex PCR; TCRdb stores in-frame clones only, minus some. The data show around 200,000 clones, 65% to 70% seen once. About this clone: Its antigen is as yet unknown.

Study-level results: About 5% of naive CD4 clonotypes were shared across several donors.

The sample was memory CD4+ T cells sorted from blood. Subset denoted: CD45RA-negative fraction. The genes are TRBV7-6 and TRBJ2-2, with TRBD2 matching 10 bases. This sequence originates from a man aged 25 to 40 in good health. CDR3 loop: CASSRGLAVNTGELFF. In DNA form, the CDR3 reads TGTGCCAGCAGCCGCGGACTAGCGGTTAACACCGGGGAGCTGTTTTTT.